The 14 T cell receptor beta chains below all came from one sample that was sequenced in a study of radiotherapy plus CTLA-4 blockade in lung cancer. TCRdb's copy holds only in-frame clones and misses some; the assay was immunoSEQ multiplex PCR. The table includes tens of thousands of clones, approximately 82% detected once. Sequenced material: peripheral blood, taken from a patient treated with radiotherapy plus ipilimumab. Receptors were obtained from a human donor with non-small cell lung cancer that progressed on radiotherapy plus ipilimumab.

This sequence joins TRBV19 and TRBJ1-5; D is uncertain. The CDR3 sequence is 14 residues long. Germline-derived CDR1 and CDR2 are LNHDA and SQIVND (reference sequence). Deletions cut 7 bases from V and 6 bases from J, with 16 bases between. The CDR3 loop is CASTLNLGGQPQHF. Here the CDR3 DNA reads TGTGCCAGTACCCTAAACCTTGGCGGTCAGCCCCAGCATTTT.

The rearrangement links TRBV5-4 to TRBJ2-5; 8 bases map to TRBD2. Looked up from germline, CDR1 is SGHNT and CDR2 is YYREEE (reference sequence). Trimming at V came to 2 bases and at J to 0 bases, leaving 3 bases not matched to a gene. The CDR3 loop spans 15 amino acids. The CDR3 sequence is CASSLGAGDQETQYF. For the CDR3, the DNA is TGTGCCAGCAGCTTAGGAGCGGGGGACCAAGAGACCCAGTACTTC.

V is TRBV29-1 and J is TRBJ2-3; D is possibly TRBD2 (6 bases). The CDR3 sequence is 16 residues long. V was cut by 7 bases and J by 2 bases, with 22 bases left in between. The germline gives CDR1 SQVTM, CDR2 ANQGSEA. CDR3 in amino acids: CSALGWDFSYTDTQYF. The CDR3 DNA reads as TGCAGCGCACTCGGCTGGGACTTCTCCTACACAGATACGCAGTATTTT.

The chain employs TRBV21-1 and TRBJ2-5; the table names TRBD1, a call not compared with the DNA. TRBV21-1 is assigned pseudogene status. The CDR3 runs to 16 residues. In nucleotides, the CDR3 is TGTGCCAGCAGCAGCAGACAGGTCGTATCACAAGAGACCCAGTACTTC. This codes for CASSSRQVVSQETQYF.

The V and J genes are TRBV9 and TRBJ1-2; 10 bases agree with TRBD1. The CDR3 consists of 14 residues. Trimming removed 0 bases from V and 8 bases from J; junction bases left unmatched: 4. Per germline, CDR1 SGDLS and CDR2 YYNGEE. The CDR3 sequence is CASSVDGTGVGYTF. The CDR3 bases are TGTGCCAGCAGCGTAGATGGGACAGGGGTCGGCTACACCTTC.

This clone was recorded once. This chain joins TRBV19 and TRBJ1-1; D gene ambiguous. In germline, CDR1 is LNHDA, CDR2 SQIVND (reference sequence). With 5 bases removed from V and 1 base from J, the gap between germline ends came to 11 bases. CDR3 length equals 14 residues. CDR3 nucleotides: TGTGCCAGTAGTCGACGGAACGGGAACACTGAAGCTTTCTTT. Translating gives CASSRRNGNTEAFF.

The CDR3 sequence is CASSPPSTYEQYF. CDR3 nucleotide sequence: TGCGCCAGCAGCCCCCCCAGCACCTACGAGCAGTACTTC. The chain joins TRBV4-1 to TRBJ2-5; D is uncertain. Gene TRBJ2-7 matches the end of the DNA better, so the J call may be wrong. This CDR3 is 13 amino acids long. Germline V gene lookup returns CDR1 MGHRA and CDR2 YSYEKL.

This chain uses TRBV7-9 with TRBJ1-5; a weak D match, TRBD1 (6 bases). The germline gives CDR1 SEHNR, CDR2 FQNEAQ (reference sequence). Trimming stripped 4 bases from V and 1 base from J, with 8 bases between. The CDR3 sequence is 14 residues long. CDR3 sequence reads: CASSSGVSNQPQHF. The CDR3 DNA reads TGTGCCAGCAGCTCAGGGGTCAGCAATCAGCCCCAGCATTTT.

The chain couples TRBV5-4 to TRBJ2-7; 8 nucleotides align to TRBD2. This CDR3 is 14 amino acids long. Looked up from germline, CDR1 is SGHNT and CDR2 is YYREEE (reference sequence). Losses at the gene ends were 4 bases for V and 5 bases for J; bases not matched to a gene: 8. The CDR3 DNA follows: TGTGCCAGCAGCCTGACTAGCGCTCCACACGAGCAGTACTTC. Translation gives CASSLTSAPHEQYF.

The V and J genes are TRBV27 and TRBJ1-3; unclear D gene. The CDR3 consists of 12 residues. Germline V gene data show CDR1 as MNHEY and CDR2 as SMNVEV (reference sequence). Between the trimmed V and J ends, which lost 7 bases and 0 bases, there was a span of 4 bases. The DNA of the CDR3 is TGTGCCAGCATAAGCTCTGGAAACACCATATATTTT. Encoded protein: CASISSGNTIYF.

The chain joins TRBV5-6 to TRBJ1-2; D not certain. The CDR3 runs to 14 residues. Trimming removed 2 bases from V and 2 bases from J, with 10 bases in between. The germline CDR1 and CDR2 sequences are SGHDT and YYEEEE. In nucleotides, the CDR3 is TGTGCCAGCAGCTTTTACACAAGGAACTATGGCTACACCTTC. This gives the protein CASSFYTRNYGYTF.

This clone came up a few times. CDR3 DNA: TGTGCCAGCAGCATGCTTTTCGATGAGCAGTTCTTC. It translates to CASSMLFDEQFF. J is TRBJ2-1 and V is TRBV9; no clear D gene. Germline CDR1 and CDR2: SGDLS and YYNGEE. V was clipped by 4 bases and J by 8 bases, with 10 bases between them. The CDR3 has 12 residues.

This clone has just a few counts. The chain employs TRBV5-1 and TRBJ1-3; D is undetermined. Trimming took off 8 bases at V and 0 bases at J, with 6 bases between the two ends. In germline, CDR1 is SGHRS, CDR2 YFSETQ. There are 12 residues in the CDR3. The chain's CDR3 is CASTSSGNTIYF. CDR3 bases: TGCGCCAGTACGAGCTCTGGAAACACCATATATTTT. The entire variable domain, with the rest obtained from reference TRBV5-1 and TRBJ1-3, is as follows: KAGVTQTPRYLIKTRGQQVTLSCSPISGHRSVSWYQQTPGQGLQFLFEYFSETQRNKGNFPGRFSGRQFSNSRSEMNVSTLELGDSALYLCASTSSGNTIYFGEGSWLTVV.

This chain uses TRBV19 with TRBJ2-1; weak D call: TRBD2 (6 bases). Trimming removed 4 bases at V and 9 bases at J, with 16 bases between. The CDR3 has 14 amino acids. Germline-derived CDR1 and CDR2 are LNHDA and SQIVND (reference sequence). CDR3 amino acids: CASSTGLKTPEQFF. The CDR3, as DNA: TGTGCCAGTAGTACGGGACTCAAGACTCCTGAGCAGTTCTTC.